What follows are 31 T cell receptor beta chains derived from one specimen sequenced in a study of T cells in Graves' hyperthyroidism and ophthalmopathy. TCR beta CDR3 region amplification was performed from RNA transcripts. TCR CDR3 regions were first amplified by RT-PCR with HTBI primers. TCRdb analysed the multiplex PCR reads with MiXCR anew, one entry per CDR3 protein. Altogether around 350,000 distinct CDR3 sequences are present, about 18% being singletons, with the ten largest covering 3% to 4%. Sequencing used blood. The receptors were sampled from a woman in her late teens or twenties with Graves' hyperthyroidism.

This clonotype came up many times. A clone one base away is much larger, so this may be a read error. Without the conserved terminal phenylalanine or tryptophan, this CDR3 likely stems from a read error. The chain has TRBV30 and TRBJ1-1, with a possible D match to TRBD1 (5 bases). Germline CDR1 GTSNPN, CDR2 SVGIG (reference sequence). The CDR3 is 13 residues long. Trimming pared 2 bases from V and 5 bases from J, leaving 12 bases between. The CDR3 spells CAWSTGEWTEAFS. The CDR3 DNA sequence: TGTGCCTGGAGTACAGGAGAATGGACTGAAGCTTTCTCT.

In its sample, this clonotype was seen many times. V is TRBV28 and J is TRBJ2-5, with D perhaps TRBD1 or TRBD2 (5 bases each). Per germline, CDR1 MDHEN and CDR2 SYDVKM. Deletions cut 5 bases from V and 5 bases from J, with 15 bases between. The CDR3 spans 14 residues. The CDR3 loop reads CASSPAAGAETQYF. Here the CDR3 DNA reads TGTGCCAGCAGTCCGGCGGCCGGGGCGGAGACCCAGTACTTC.

This clonotype was counted ten times or more. This rearrangement joins TRBV20-1 to TRBJ2-4; possible D gene TRBD1, 6 bases. Germline V CDR1 and CDR2: DFQATT, SNEGSKA (reference sequence). CDR3 length: 14 amino acids. Trimming took off 3 bases at V and 9 bases at J, with 18 bases between the two ends. This CDR3 is CSASGTQGASIQYF. CDR3 nucleotide sequence: TGCAGTGCTAGCGGAACACAGGGCGCAAGCATTCAGTACTTC.

The table lists this clonotype with many counts. V and J are TRBV2 and TRBJ1-2, with D hard to call. Between the trimmed V and J ends, which lost 2 bases and 4 bases, there was a span of 5 bases. From germline, CDR1 is SNHLY and CDR2 FYNNEI. The CDR3 runs 12 residues. The CDR3 is CASSEQVYGYTF. The CDR3 DNA sequence: TGTGCCAGCAGTGAACAGGTCTATGGCTACACCTTC.

Sample share makes this clonotype medium-sized. The chain combines TRBV6-1 with TRBJ2-5; 11 nucleotides line up with TRBD2. V gave up 2 bases and J gave up 1 base; unmatched junction bases: 0. This CDR3 region has 15 residues. Germline CDR1 and CDR2: MNHNS and SASEGT. The CDR3: CASSELAGGQETQYF. The CDR3 coding sequence is TGTGCCAGCAGTGAACTAGCGGGGGGCCAAGAGACCCAGTACTTC.

Comment on this clonotype: This may be a read error: a much more frequent sequence differs by one nucleotide. This chain uses TRBV12-3 or TRBV12-4 with TRBJ2-4; TRBD2 matches 9 bases. CDR3 length: 16 amino acids. CDR3: CASSPPLGLAKNIKYF. Written as DNA, the CDR3 is TGTGCCAGCAGTCCTCCTTTGGGACTAGCCAAAAACATTAAGTACTTC.

This clonotype occurred a few times. The V and J genes are TRBV29-1 and TRBJ1-2, with 8 bases matching TRBD1. This CDR3 has 14 residues. Unmatched junction bases numbered 9, after V lost 1 base and J lost 8 bases. Germline V lookup: CDR1 SQVTM, CDR2 ANQGSEA. The CDR3, as DNA: TGCAGCGTTGAAGCTGACAGGGGCTTTGAGGGCTACACCTTC. Its protein is CSVEADRGFEGYTF.

This clonotype was seen many times. The chain is built from TRBV28 and TRBJ2-2; 8 positions agree with TRBD2. With 6 bases clipped from V and 4 bases from J, the junction kept 13 bases outside the gene matches. Germline CDR1 MDHEN, CDR2 SYDVKM. The CDR3 sequence is 17 residues long. CDR3 in DNA: TGTGCCAGCAGAACCCCCAGCGGGAGCAGGAGCACCGGGGAGCTGTTTTTT. It encodes CASRTPSGSRSTGELFF.

This clonotype was found many times. The gene calls are TRBV20-1 and TRBJ2-7; possibly TRBD1 for D (6 bases). This CDR3 is built from 14 residues. V was clipped by 2 bases and J by 7 bases, with 18 bases between them. CDR1 is DFQATT, CDR2 SNEGSKA, per germline (reference sequence). The CDR3 loop reads CSARRQYRAREQYF. The CDR3 bases are TGCAGTGCTAGAAGACAGTACAGGGCTAGGGAGCAGTACTTC.

This clonotype was recorded many times. The chain employs TRBV20-1 and TRBJ1-5; unclear D gene. CDR3 length: 15 amino acids. Trimming removed 6 bases at V and 6 bases at J, with 21 bases between. CDR1 is DFQATT and CDR2 is SNEGSKA in the germline V gene (reference sequence). Here the CDR3 DNA reads TGCAGTGCCATACTAGAGAAGGGTTCTCCTCAGCCCCAGCATTTT. It codes for CSAILEKGSPQPQHF.

This clonotype was recorded many times. The V call is TRBV11-2, the J call TRBJ1-6; 11 nucleotides line up with TRBD1. The germline gives CDR1 SGHAT, CDR2 FQNNGV. The CDR3 has 13 amino acids. Trimming cost V 8 bases and J 10 bases; bases outside gene matches: 4. In DNA form, the CDR3 reads TGTGCCAGCCGCGGGACAGGGGGATCACCCCTCCACTTT. It yields the protein CASRGTGGSPLHF.

This clonotype was found many times. The V gene is TRBV12-3 or TRBV12-4, the J gene TRBJ1-1; 7 bases map to TRBD1. The CDR3 runs 12 residues. J lost 11 bases, V lost 6 bases, and 9 bases had no gene match. The CDR3 here is CASSSRKGAAFF. DNA for the CDR3: TGTGCCAGCAGCTCGAGAAAGGGGGCTGCTTTCTTT.

This clonotype has at least ten counts. The chain couples TRBV12-3 or TRBV12-4 to TRBJ2-7; TRBD1 aligns across 7 bases. With 5 bases clipped from V and 3 bases from J, the junction kept 4 bases outside the gene matches. The CDR3 consists of 13 residues. In DNA form, the CDR3 reads TGTGCCAGCAGTCCAGACAGGGTCTACGAGCAGTACTTC. This encodes CASSPDRVYEQYF.

This clonotype was counted ten times or more. This chain connects TRBV7-8 to TRBJ1-5; D is ambiguous. V gave up 1 base and J gave up 3 bases, with 10 bases separating them. The V gene's germline CDR1 is SGHVS and CDR2 FQNEAQ. The CDR3 contains 15 residues. The CDR3 loop is CASSLGRGYNQPQHF. CDR3 DNA: TGTGCCAGCAGCTTAGGTCGCGGCTACAATCAGCCCCAGCATTTT.

Ten or more counts support this clonotype. J is TRBJ2-5 and V is TRBV9; 11 nucleotides agree with TRBD1. Germline assignment: CDR1 SGDLS and CDR2 YYNGEE. V was pared by 1 base and J by 4 bases, with 3 bases of the junction left unmatched. There are 15 residues in the CDR3. Written as DNA, the CDR3 is TGTGCCAGCAGCGTATCCGGGACAGGGGGAGAGACCCAGTACTTC. Protein: CASSVSGTGGETQYF.

The CDR3 here is CASGPKWETQYF. CDR3 nucleotide sequence: TGTGCCAGCGGACCCAAGTGGGAGACCCAGTACTTC. The chain links TRBV7-2 to TRBJ2-5; D not certain. The CDR3 runs to 12 residues. Germline CDR1 SGHTA, CDR2 FQGNSA. V lost 8 bases and J lost 5, with 12 bases in between.

This clonotype was counted between two and nine times. V is TRBV24-1 and J is TRBJ2-5; 9 bases fit TRBD2. Germline V CDR1 and CDR2: KGHDR, SFDVKD. V shed 3 bases, J shed 3 bases, and the junction held 10 bases outside the gene matches. The CDR3 covers 17 residues. The CDR3 loop reads CATSDQGSGGNEETQYF. CDR3 DNA: TGTGCCACCAGTGATCAGGGCAGCGGGGGGAACGAAGAGACCCAGTACTTC.

This clonotype was detected a few times. The CDR3 bases are TGTGCCAGCACGGGCGCGGGGGCGAACACCGGGGAGCTGTTTTTT. Its protein is CASTGAGANTGELFF. The chain employs TRBV6-1 and TRBJ2-2; TRBD2 agrees at 7 bases. CDR1 is MNHNS, CDR2 SASEGT, per germline. This CDR3 region has 15 residues. V trimming: 7 bases; J trimming: 0 bases; junction bases outside the gene matches: 5.

In DNA form, the CDR3 reads TGTGCCAGCAGTTCCGGGAACATCCCACTAGCCCTCCACTTT. It is translated as CASSSGNIPLALHF. This rearrangement joins TRBV5-6 to TRBJ1-6; no firm D call. The CDR3 runs 14 residues. V was cut by 5 bases and J by 14 bases, with 20 bases left in between. Germline CDR1 and CDR2: SGHDT and YYEEEE.

The chain uses TRBV6-2 or TRBV6-3 and TRBJ2-2; TRBD2 matches 11 bases. The V segment lost 0 bases and the J segment 6 bases; nucleotides outside the gene matches: 0. Per the germline V gene, CDR1 is MNHEY and CDR2 is SVGEGT. The CDR3 loop spans 15 amino acids. The chain's CDR3 is CASSYSSGGAGELFF. CDR3 nucleotides: TGTGCCAGCAGTTACTCTAGCGGGGGGGCCGGGGAGCTGTTTTTT.

In its sample, this clonotype was seen a few times. CDR3 region: CSANPPRGGDYEQYF. CDR3 in DNA: TGCAGTGCTAACCCCCCCCGGGGGGGGGACTACGAGCAGTACTTC. V usage is TRBV20-1 and J usage is TRBJ2-7, with TRBD2 matching 8 bases. CDR3 size: 15 residues. Germline-derived CDR1 and CDR2 are DFQATT and SNEGSKA (reference sequence). The V and J ends lost 4 bases and 3 bases, in that order; junction bases with no gene match: 11.

This clonotype was observed at least ten times. The rearrangement uses TRBV4-1 and TRBJ1-5; weak D call: TRBD1 (5 bases). Germline V gives CDR1 MGHRA, CDR2 YSYEKL. Trimming left V 4 bases short and J 2 bases short, with 12 bases between. The CDR3 extends over 15 amino acids. CDR3 amino acids: CASSRPGGGNQPQHF. The DNA of the CDR3 is TGCGCCAGCAGCCGCCCGGGGGGTGGCAATCAGCCCCAGCATTTT.

This clonotype was detected ten times or more. The chain has TRBV11-2 and TRBJ2-7; weak D call: TRBD1 (8 bases). Per the germline V gene, CDR1 is SGHAT and CDR2 is FQNNGV. Trimming stripped 4 bases from V and 3 bases from J, with 22 bases between. This CDR3 contains 17 residues. CDR3 protein: CASSSGGARDRSYEQYF. CDR3 DNA: TGTGCCAGCAGCTCAGGGGGGGCAAGGGACAGGAGCTACGAGCAGTACTTC.

This clonotype was found many times. This chain links TRBV28 with TRBJ1-3; the D gene is possibly TRBD1 (5 bases). CDR1 MDHEN and CDR2 SYDVKM come from the germline V gene. V dropped 10 bases and J dropped 6 bases, with 22 bases sitting between them. This CDR3 has 15 amino acids. The CDR3 nucleotides read TGTGCCACAAAGGGGTATCCTGCGCAGGAAAACACCATATATTTT. As protein: CATKGYPAQENTIYF.

This clonotype was seen many times. V and J are TRBV6-1 and TRBJ1-2; 8 positions agree with TRBD1. Germline values: CDR1 MNHNS, CDR2 SASEGT. This CDR3 spans 12 amino acids. J lost 8 bases, V lost 6 bases, and 5 bases had no gene match. CDR3 amino acids: CASRVDRGGYTF. As DNA, the CDR3 is TGTGCCAGCAGGGTAGACAGGGGCGGCTACACCTTC.

This clonotype was seen at least ten times. V is TRBV6-2 or TRBV6-3 and J is TRBJ1-1; TRBD1 matches at 8 bases. This CDR3 comprises 18 residues. Germline assignment: CDR1 MNHEY and CDR2 SVGEGT. Trimming at V came to 2 bases and at J to 5 bases, leaving 16 bases not matched to a gene. The CDR3 DNA reads TGTGCCAGCAGTTACCCCCCCGGGGACAGGCCGAGGGGAACTGAAGCTTTCTTT. Translating it yields CASSYPPGDRPRGTEAFF.

This clonotype was detected many times. The chain joins TRBV29-1 to TRBJ2-7; the D is unclear. CDR1 and CDR2 (germline): SQVTM, ANQGSEA. The CDR3 consists of 12 residues. V dropped 8 bases and J dropped 5 bases, with 16 bases sitting between them. In DNA form, the CDR3 reads TGCAGCTCTATGAGTGAATTGGACGAGCAGTACTTC. The encoded protein is CSSMSELDEQYF.

This clonotype was found many times. The chain carries TRBV10-2 and TRBJ1-2, with D perhaps matching TRBD1 (5 bases). This CDR3 is built from 15 residues. V was cut by 4 bases and J by 8 bases, with 20 bases left in between. Per germline, CDR1 WSHSY and CDR2 SAAADI. CDR3 bases: TGCGCCAGCAGTGCGGCAAGGGGTTCGGGGTACGGCTACACCTTC. It translates to CASSAARGSGYGYTF.

The CDR3 sequence is CSARGALDDEQYF. CDR3 in DNA: TGCAGTGCTAGGGGTGCTTTGGACGACGAGCAGTACTTC. The chain employs TRBV20-1 and TRBJ2-7, with D uncertain. V was cut by 3 bases and J by 5 bases, with 14 bases left in between. The CDR3 is 13 amino acids. Germline V gene lookup returns CDR1 DFQATT and CDR2 SNEGSKA (reference sequence).

About this clonotype: The germline gene is not matched at one end of the junction; a read error may be the cause. The chain is built from TRBV7-7 and TRBJ2-5, with D tentatively TRBD2 (6 bases). Germline V gene lookup returns CDR1 SSHAT and CDR2 FNYEAQ (reference sequence). This CDR3 spans 13 amino acids. The CDR3 loop reads CASSLAAWETQYF. In nucleotides, the CDR3 is TGTGCTAGCAGCTTAGCGGCATGGGAGACCCAGTACTTC.

This clonotype was seen repeatedly, ten times or more. The genes are TRBV18 and TRBJ2-2, with D possibly being TRBD1 or TRBD2 (5 bases each). The V and J ends lost 3 bases and 6 bases respectively, with 8 bases between them. The CDR3 covers 13 residues. Germline V gene data show CDR1 as KGHSH and CDR2 as LQKENI. The CDR3 protein is CASSPTGPGELFF. In DNA form, the CDR3 reads TGTGCCAGCTCACCGACGGGGCCCGGGGAGCTGTTTTTT.